A selection of T cell receptor beta chains follows, all from one sample in a study of blood T cell repertoires in COVID-19. Repertoires were generated with immunoSEQ multiplex PCR, while TCRdb's copy carries only in-frame clones and drops some. The data show roughly 200,000 clones, roughly 86% seen once. Sequencing was performed on peripheral blood. The receptors shown here come from a man between 18 and 29 years old with active or convalescent COVID-19. Both conserved end residues are part of each CDR3. Fields, in order: J gene, D gene, V gene, clone size, CDR3 protein, CDR3 DNA. A D gene is named only where the DNA matches it firmly. The size field is filled for only some rows; it gives once, few, many or a size class.

J: TRBJ2-7
D: .
V: TRBV7-2
size: .
CDR3: CASSLKTESYEQYF
DNA: TGTGCCAGCAGCTTAAAGACGGAGTCCTACGAGCAGTACTTC

J: TRBJ2-1
D: TRBD1
V: TRBV3-1/TRBV3-2
size: .
CDR3: CASSQALGQGYEQFF
DNA: TGTGCCAGCAGCCAAGCTCTAGGACAGGGCTATGAGCAGTTCTTC

J: TRBJ2-7
D: .
V: TRBV11-2
size: .
CDR3: CASSLVQSRASSGEQYF
DNA: TGTGCCAGCAGCTTAGTCCAATCTAGGGCTTCGTCGGGGGAGCAGTACTTC

J: TRBJ1-5
D: .
V: TRBV19
size: .
CDR3: CASSITGKGARDQPQHF
DNA: TGTGCCAGTAGTATCACAGGAAAGGGTGCCAGGGATCAGCCCCAGCATTTT

J: TRBJ2-2
D: TRBD2
V: TRBV28
size: .
CDR3: CASRTREGGRANTGELFF
DNA: TGTGCCAGCAGAACAAGAGAAGGCGGGAGAGCCAACACCGGGGAGCTGTTTTTT

J: TRBJ1-5
D: TRBD1
V: TRBV2
size: once
CDR3: CATKQGSNQPQHF
DNA: TGTGCCACAAAACAGGGGAGCAATCAGCCCCAGCATTTT

J: TRBJ2-1
D: .
V: TRBV3-1/TRBV3-2
size: .
CDR3: CASSLGQREQFF
DNA: TGTGCCAGCAGCCTAGGACAACGTGAGCAGTTCTTC

J: TRBJ2-3
D: .
V: TRBV28
size: .
CDR3: CASSFVSRGTQYF
DNA: TGTGCCAGCAGTTTTGTATCGCGCGGTACGCAGTATTTT

J: TRBJ1-1
D: .
V: TRBV5-4
size: .
CDR3: CASSLIGGEAFF
DNA: TGTGCCAGCAGCTTAATAGGCGGGGAAGCTTTCTTT

J: TRBJ2-7
D: TRBD1
V: TRBV27
size: .
CDR3: CASSLLTGQSRSIYEQYF
DNA: TGTGCCAGCAGTTTACTAACGGGACAGTCAAGGTCCATCTACGAGCAGTACTTC

J: TRBJ1-1
D: .
V: TRBV5-6
size: .
CDR3: CASSTGTGGPGTEAFF
DNA: TGTGCCAGCAGCACCGGAACGGGGGGGCCGGGGACTGAAGCTTTCTTT

J: TRBJ1-1
D: .
V: TRBV19
size: .
CDR3: CASSIDPMADEAFF
DNA: TGTGCCAGTAGTATAGACCCTATGGCGGATGAAGCTTTCTTT

J: TRBJ1-1
D: .
V: TRBV6-1
size: .
CDR3: CASSDSWTANTEAFF
DNA: TGTGCCAGCAGTGACTCCTGGACAGCCAACACTGAAGCTTTCTTT

J: TRBJ2-7
D: .
V: TRBV12-5
size: .
CDR3: CASGLFGGQPYF
DNA: TGTGCTAGTGGTTTGTTTGGGGGCCAGCCGTACTTC

J: TRBJ1-1
D: TRBD1
V: TRBV29-1
size: once
CDR3: CSVCETGGTEAFF
DNA: TGCAGCGTTTGCGAGACAGGGGGCACTGAAGCTTTCTTT

J: TRBJ1-4
D: TRBD1
V: TRBV10-3
size: .
CDR3: CAISETRQGLANEKLFF
DNA: TGTGCCATCAGTGAGACCAGACAGGGGCTCGCTAATGAAAAACTGTTTTTT

J: TRBJ2-1
D: TRBD2
V: TRBV30
size: .
CDR3: CAWSRLAGYNEQFF
DNA: TGTGCCTGGAGTAGACTAGCGGGGTACAATGAGCAGTTCTTC

J: TRBJ1-5
D: TRBD1
V: TRBV2
size: many
CDR3: CASTETGAASGQPQHF
DNA: TGTGCCAGCACTGAGACAGGGGCTGCCAGCGGGCAGCCCCAGCATTTT

J: TRBJ2-2
D: .
V: TRBV5-4
size: once
CDR3: CASRYSGELFF
DNA: TGTGCCAGCAGGTACAGCGGGGAGCTGTTTTTT

J: TRBJ2-7
D: .
V: TRBV4-2
size: .
CDR3: CASSQESGFEDYEQYF
DNA: TGTGCCAGCAGCCAAGAATCGGGGTTCGAAGACTACGAGCAGTACTTC

J: TRBJ1-2
D: .
V: TRBV4-1
size: .
CDR3: CASSPPGKRGYTF
DNA: TGCGCCAGCAGCCCCCCGGGAAAACGGGGCTACACCTTC

J: TRBJ2-7
D: .
V: TRBV7-8
size: .
CDR3: CASSLFRGSNFEQYF
DNA: TGTGCCAGCAGCTTATTCAGGGGAAGTAATTTCGAGCAGTACTTC

J: TRBJ2-2
D: .
V: TRBV19
size: .
CDR3: CASSVLGSQNTGELFF
DNA: TGTGCCAGTAGTGTCCTGGGGAGCCAGAACACCGGGGAGCTGTTTTTT

J: TRBJ1-2
D: .
V: TRBV5-4
size: .
CDR3: CASSPDRSHGYTF
DNA: TGTGCCAGCAGCCCCGACAGATCCCATGGCTACACCTTC

J: TRBJ1-6
D: TRBD1
V: TRBV2
size: .
CDR3: CASSGEGQGGNSPLHF
DNA: TGTGCCAGCAGTGGCGAAGGACAGGGTGGCAATTCACCCCTCCACTTT

J: TRBJ1-6
D: .
V: TRBV2
size: .
CDR3: CASSDRGSSPLHF
DNA: TGTGCCAGCAGTGACAGGGGATCTTCACCCCTCCACTTT

J: TRBJ2-1
D: TRBD2
V: TRBV7-9
size: .
CDR3: CASSRSGGTGSYNEQFF
DNA: TGTGCCAGCAGCCGAAGCGGGGGTACGGGTTCCTACAATGAGCAGTTCTTC

J: TRBJ2-7
D: TRBD1
V: TRBV4-1
size: .
CDR3: CASSQDPGGQYEQYF
DNA: TGCGCCAGCAGCCAAGATCCAGGGGGCCAATACGAGCAGTACTTC

J: TRBJ1-1
D: TRBD1
V: TRBV27
size: .
CDR3: CASSINRGNTEAFF
DNA: TGTGCCAGCAGTATTAACAGGGGGAACACTGAAGCTTTCTTT

J: TRBJ1-6
D: .
V: TRBV6-4
size: .
CDR3: CASSESTEMNSPLHF
DNA: TGTGCCAGCAGTGAATCGACAGAGATGAATTCACCCCTCCACTTT

J: TRBJ1-2
D: TRBD1
V: TRBV5-6
size: few
CDR3: CASRKPGQRYGYTF
DNA: TGTGCCAGCAGAAAACCGGGACAGAGATATGGCTACACCTTC

J: TRBJ1-1
D: .
V: TRBV18
size: once
CDR3: CASSQTQTVNTEAFF
DNA: TGTGCCAGCTCACAGACCCAGACAGTGAACACTGAAGCTTTCTTT

J: TRBJ1-6
D: .
V: TRBV28
size: .
CDR3: CASSPGSYNSPLHF
DNA: TGTGCCAGCAGTCCCGGGTCCTATAATTCACCCCTCCACTTT

J: TRBJ1-5
D: TRBD1
V: TRBV5-1
size: few
CDR3: CASSSGTGNGNQPQHF
DNA: TGCGCCAGCAGCTCCGGGACAGGGAATGGCAATCAGCCCCAGCATTTT

J: TRBJ2-3
D: .
V: TRBV30
size: .
CDR3: CAWNQGISTDTQYF
DNA: TGTGCCTGGAACCAGGGAATTTCAACAGATACGCAGTATTTT

J: TRBJ2-2
D: .
V: TRBV2
size: .
CDR3: CASSFALNTGELFF
DNA: TGTGCCAGCAGTTTCGCGCTCAACACCGGGGAGCTGTTTTTT

J: TRBJ1-2
D: .
V: TRBV30
size: .
CDR3: CAWSPTNGYTF
DNA: TGTGCCTGGAGTCCCACAAATGGCTACACCTTC

J: TRBJ2-7
D: .
V: TRBV29-1
size: .
CDR3: CSVDAGAYEQYF
DNA: TGCAGCGTTGACGCAGGGGCCTACGAGCAGTACTTC

J: TRBJ1-2
D: .
V: TRBV6-6
size: .
CDR3: CASSYRTPQDYGYTF
DNA: TGTGCCAGCAGTTATAGGACACCTCAGGACTATGGCTACACCTTC

J: TRBJ2-3
D: .
V: TRBV5-1
size: .
CDR3: CASSPRLDTDTQYF
DNA: TGCGCCAGCAGCCCCCGACTAGATACAGATACGCAGTATTTT